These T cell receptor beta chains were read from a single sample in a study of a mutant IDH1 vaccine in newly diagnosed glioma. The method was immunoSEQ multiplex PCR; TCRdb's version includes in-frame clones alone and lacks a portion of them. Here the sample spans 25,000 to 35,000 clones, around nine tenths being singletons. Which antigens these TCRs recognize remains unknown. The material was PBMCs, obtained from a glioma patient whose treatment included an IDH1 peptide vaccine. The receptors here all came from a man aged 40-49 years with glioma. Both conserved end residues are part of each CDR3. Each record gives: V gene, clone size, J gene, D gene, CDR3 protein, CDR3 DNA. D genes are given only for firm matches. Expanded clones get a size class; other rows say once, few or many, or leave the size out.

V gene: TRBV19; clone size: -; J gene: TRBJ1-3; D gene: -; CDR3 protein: CASSIPGLGNTIYF; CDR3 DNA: TGTGCCAGTAGTATACCGGGACTTGGAAACACCATATATTTT
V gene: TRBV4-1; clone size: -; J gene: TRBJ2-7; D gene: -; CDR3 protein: CASSQDLSQGYEQYF; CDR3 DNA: TGCGCCAGCAGCCAAGATCTATCACAGGGCTACGAGCAGTACTTC
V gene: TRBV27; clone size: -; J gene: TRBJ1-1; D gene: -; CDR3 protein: CASSRTPNTEAFF; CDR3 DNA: TGTGCCAGCAGCAGGACTCCGAACACTGAAGCTTTCTTT
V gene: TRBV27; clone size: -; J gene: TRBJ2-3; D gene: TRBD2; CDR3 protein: CASSLSILVAGIDTQYF; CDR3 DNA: TGTGCCAGCAGTTTATCGATTTTGGTAGCGGGAATAGATACGCAGTATTTT
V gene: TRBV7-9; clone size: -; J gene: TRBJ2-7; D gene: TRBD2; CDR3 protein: CASSFTSGSYEQYF; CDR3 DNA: TGTGCCAGCAGCTTTACTAGCGGATCTTACGAGCAGTACTTC
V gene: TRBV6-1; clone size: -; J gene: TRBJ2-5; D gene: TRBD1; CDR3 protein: CASSEKTGGFETQYF; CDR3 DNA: TGTGCCAGCAGTGAAAAAACAGGGGGCTTTGAGACCCAGTACTTC
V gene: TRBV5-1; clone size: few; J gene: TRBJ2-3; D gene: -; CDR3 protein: CASYPGVGTDTQYF; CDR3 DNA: TGCGCCAGCTATCCAGGGGTAGGGACAGATACGCAGTATTTT
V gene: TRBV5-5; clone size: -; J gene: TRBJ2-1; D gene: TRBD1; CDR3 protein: CASWPRTGDYNEQFF; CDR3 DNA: TGTGCCAGCTGGCCCAGGACAGGAGACTACAATGAGCAGTTCTTC
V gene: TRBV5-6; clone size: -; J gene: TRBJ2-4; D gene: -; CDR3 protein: CASSPPGGQAKNIQYF; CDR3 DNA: TGTGCCAGCAGCCCCCCAGGTGGGCAAGCCAAAAACATTCAGTACTTC
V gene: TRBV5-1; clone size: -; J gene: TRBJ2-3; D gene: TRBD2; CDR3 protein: CASSFLGLAGGEADTQYF; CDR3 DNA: TGCGCCAGCAGCTTTTTGGGGCTAGCGGGAGGGGAAGCAGATACGCAGTATTTT
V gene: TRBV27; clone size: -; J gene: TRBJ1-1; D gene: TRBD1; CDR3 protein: CASRGDRVNTEAFF; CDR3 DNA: TGTGCCAGCAGAGGAGACAGGGTGAACACTGAAGCTTTCTTT
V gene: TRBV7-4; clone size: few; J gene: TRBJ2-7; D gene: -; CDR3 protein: CASSFRGLDPCNSYEQYF; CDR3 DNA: TGTGCCAGCAGCTTCCGGGGCCTGGATCCATGTAACTCCTACGAGCAGTACTTC
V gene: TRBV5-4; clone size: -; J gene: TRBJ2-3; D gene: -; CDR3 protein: CASSLGMSSTDTQYF; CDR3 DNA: TGTGCCAGCAGCTTGGGTATGTCGAGCACAGATACGCAGTATTTT
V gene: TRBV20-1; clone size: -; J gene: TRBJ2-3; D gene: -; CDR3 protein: CSAGDTDTQYF; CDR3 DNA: TGCAGTGCTGGGGACACAGATACGCAGTATTTT
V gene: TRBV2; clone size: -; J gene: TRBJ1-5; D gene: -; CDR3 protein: CASSELEAGGNQPQHF; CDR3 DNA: TGTGCCAGCAGTGAACTCGAGGCAGGTGGAAATCAGCCCCAGCATTTT
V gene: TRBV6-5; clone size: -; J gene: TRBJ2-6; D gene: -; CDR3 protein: CASTSGANVLTF; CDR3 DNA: TGTGCCAGCACCTCTGGGGCCAACGTCCTGACTTTC
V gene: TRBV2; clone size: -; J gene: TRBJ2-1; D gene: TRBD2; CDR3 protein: CASSPGLAGLFEQFF; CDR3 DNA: TGTGCCAGCAGCCCTGGACTAGCGGGATTGTTTGAGCAGTTCTTC
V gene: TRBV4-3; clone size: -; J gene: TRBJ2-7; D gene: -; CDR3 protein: CASSHRITYEQYF; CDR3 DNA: TGCGCCAGCAGCCACAGGATAACCTACGAGCAGTACTTC
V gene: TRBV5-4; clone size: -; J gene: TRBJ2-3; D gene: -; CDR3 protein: CASSLGGLAVADTQYF; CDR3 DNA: TGTGCCAGCAGCTTGGGCGGACTGGCAGTCGCAGATACGCAGTATTTT
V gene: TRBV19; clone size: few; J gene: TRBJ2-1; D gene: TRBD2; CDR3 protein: CASSMGLGGSHYNEQFF; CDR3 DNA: TGTGCCAGTAGTATGGGATTGGGCGGGAGCCACTACAATGAGCAGTTCTTC
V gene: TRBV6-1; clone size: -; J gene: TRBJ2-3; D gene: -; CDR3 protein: CASSLPRSLPDTQYF; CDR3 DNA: TGTGCCAGCAGCCTTCCTAGATCCCTCCCAGATACGCAGTATTTT
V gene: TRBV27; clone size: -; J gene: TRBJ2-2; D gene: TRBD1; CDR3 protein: CASRWGTGGAGELFF; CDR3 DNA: TGTGCCAGCAGATGGGGGACAGGGGGGGCCGGGGAGCTGTTTTTT
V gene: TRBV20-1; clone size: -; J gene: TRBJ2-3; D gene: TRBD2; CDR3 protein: CSKVAGATQYF; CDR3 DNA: TGCTCGAAAGTAGCGGGAGCTACGCAGTATTTT
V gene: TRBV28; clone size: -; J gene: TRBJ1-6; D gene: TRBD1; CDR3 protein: CASSSPGQGYSPLHF; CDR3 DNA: TGTGCCAGCAGTTCTCCGGGACAGGGTTATTCACCCCTCCACTTT
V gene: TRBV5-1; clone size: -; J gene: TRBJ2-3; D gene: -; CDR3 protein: CASSPEWQDTQYF; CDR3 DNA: TGCGCCAGCAGCCCGGAGTGGCAGGATACGCAGTATTTT
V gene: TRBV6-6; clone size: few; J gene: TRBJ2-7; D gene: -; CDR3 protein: CASSPTAVFGAEYF; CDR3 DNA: TGTGCCAGCAGCCCCACGGCAGTGTTCGGGGCGGAGTACTTC
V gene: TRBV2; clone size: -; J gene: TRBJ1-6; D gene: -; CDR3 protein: CASSGGGSYNSPLHF; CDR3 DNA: TGTGCCAGCAGTGGAGGGGGGTCCTATAATTCACCCCTCCACTTT
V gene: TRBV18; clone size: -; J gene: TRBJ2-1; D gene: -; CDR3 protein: CASSPAGPGANNEQFF; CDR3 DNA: TGTGCCAGCTCGCCCGCCGGACCGGGAGCCAACAATGAGCAGTTCTTC
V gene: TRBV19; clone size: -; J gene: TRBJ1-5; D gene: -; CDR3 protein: CASSNTGNGQPQHF; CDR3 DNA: TGTGCCAGTAGCAATACAGGGAACGGTCAGCCCCAGCATTTT
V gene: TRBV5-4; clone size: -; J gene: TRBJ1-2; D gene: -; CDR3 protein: CASSLVDSNYGYTF; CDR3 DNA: TGTGCCAGCAGCTTAGTAGACAGCAACTATGGCTACACCTTC
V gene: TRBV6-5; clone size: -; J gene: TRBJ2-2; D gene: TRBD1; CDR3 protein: CASSYLGTGGTGELFF; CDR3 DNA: TGTGCCAGCAGTTACTTAGGGACAGGGGGCACCGGGGAGCTGTTTTTT
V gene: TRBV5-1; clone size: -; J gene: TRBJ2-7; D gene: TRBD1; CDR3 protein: CASSSRGPYEQYF; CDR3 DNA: TGCGCCAGCAGCTCGAGGGGGCCCTACGAGCAGTACTTC
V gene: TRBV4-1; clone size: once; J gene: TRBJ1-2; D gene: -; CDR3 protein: CASSQVEYIYGYTF; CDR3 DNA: TGCGCCAGCAGCCAAGTCGAGTATATCTATGGCTACACCTTC
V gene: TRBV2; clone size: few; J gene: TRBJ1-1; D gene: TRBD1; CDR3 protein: CASSEQGQGYAEAFF; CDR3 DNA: TGTGCCAGCAGTGAACAGGGACAGGGGTATGCTGAAGCTTTCTTT
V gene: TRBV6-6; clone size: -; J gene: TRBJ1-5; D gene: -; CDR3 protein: CASSWDAEPQHF; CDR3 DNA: TGTGCCAGCAGTTGGGACGCGGAGCCCCAGCATTTT
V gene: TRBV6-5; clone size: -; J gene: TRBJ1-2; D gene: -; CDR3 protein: CASSYVDRRANYGYTF; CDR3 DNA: TGTGCCAGCAGTTACGTAGACAGGAGAGCTAACTATGGCTACACCTTC
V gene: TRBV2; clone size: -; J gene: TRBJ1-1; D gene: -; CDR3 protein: CASSESRATEAFF; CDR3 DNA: TGTGCCAGCAGTGAAAGTAGGGCCACTGAAGCTTTCTTT
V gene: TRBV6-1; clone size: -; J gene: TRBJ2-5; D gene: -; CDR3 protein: CASSRGRVQETQYF; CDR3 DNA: TGTGCCAGCAGTCGGGGGCGGGTACAAGAGACCCAGTACTTC
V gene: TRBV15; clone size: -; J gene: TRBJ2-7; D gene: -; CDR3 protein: CATSRGGRRYYEQYF; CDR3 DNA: TGTGCCACCAGCAGGGGGGGACGGCGGTACTACGAGCAGTACTTC
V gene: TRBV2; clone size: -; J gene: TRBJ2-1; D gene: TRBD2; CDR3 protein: CASSLTSSGSYYNEQFF; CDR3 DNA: TGTGCCAGCAGTCTAACCTCTAGCGGGAGCTATTACAATGAGCAGTTCTTC
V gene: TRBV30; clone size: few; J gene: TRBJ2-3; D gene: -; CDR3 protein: CAWSVLSMPRTDTQYF; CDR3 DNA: TGTGCCTGGAGTGTATTGAGCATGCCACGAACAGATACGCAGTATTTT
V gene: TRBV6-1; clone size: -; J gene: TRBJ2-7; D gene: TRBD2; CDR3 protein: CASQRERSYEQYF; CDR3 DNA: TGTGCCAGCCAGCGGGAGCGGTCCTACGAGCAGTACTTC
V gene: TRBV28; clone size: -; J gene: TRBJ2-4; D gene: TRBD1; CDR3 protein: CASSSRDSRWDIQYF; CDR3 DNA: TGTGCCAGCAGTTCTCGGGACAGCAGGTGGGACATTCAGTACTTC
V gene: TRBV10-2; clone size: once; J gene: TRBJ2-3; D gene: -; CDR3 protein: CASSEPHADTQYF; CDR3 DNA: TGCGCCAGCAGTGAGCCCCACGCGGATACGCAGTATTTT
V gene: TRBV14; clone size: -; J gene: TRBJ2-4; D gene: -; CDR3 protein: CASSHTDRGRGNIQYF; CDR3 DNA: TGTGCCAGCAGCCATACAGACCGGGGCCGGGGAAACATTCAGTACTTC
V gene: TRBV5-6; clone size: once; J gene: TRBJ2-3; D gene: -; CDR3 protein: CASSLIGRAPGADTQYF; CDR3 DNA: TGTGCCAGCAGCTTGATCGGTCGAGCGCCGGGGGCAGATACGCAGTATTTT
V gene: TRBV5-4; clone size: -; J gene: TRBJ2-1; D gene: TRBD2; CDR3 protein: CASSLALAGGRNEQFF; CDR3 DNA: TGTGCCAGCAGCTTGGCCCTAGCGGGGGGGCGCAATGAGCAGTTCTTC
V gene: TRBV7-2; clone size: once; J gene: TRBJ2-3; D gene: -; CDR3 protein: CASSLRRGTDTQYF; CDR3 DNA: TGTGCCAGCAGCTTAAGGCGGGGCACAGATACGCAGTATTTT